This note documents a single TCR beta chain sequence. The antigen remains undetermined. The CDR3 contains 16 residues. Germline loops: CDR1 SGHTA, CDR2 FQGNSA. V was clipped by 1 base and J by 4 bases; unmatched bases: 5. These data originate in a study of identical twins. Study observations and caveats: Cross-sectional statistics, not tracking of the same donors, supported the conclusions. Memory repertoires lacked the insertion deficit that abundant cord blood beta clonotypes showed.

Template switching, a step in the protocol, added a universal primer site, and cDNA carried unique molecular identifiers. One entry per CDR3 protein, called by TCRdb with MiXCR from the 5' RACE reads. Of 500,000 to 600,000 distinct CDR3 sequences in the sample, roughly a fifth were seen once. The data were also submitted as part of a second study, on T cells expressing NK-cell markers.

Sequencing used CD4+ T cells sorted from blood. The receptor was isolated from a woman aged 18-30 years in good health. The gene calls are TRBV7-2 and TRBJ2-1; 9 positions agree with TRBD2. CDR3 DNA sequence: TGTGCCAGCAGCTTAGAGGGGACTAGCCAATACAATGAGCAGTTCTTC. This codes for CASSLEGTSQYNEQFF.